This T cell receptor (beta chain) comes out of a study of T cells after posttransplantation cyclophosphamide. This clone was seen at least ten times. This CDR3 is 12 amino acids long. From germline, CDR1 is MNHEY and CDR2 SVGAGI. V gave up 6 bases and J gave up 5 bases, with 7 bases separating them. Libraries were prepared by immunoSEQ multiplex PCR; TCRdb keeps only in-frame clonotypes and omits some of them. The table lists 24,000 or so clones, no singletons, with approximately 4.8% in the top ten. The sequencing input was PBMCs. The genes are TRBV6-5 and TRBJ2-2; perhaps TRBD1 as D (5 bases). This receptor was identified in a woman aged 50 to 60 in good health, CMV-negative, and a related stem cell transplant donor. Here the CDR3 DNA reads TGTGCCAGCAGCCGGACAACCGGGGAGCTGTTTTTT. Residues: CASSRTTGELFF.